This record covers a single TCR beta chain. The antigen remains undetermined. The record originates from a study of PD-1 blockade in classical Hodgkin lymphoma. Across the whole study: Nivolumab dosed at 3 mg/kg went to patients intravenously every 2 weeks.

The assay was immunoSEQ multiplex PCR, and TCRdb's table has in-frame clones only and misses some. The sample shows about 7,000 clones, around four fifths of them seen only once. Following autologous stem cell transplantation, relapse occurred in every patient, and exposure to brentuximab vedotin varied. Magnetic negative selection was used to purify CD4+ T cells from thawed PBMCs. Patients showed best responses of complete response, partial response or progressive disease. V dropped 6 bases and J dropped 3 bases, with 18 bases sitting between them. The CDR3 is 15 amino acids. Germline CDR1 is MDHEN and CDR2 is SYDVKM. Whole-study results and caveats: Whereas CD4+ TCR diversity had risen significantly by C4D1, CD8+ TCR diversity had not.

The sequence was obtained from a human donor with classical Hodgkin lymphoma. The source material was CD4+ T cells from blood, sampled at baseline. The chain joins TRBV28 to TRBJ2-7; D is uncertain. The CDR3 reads CASRLAAANFYEQYF. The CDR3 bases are TGTGCCAGCAGGCTCGCGGCAGCCAACTTCTACGAGCAGTACTTC.